This is a list of T cell receptor beta chains from one sample in a study of cytomegalovirus exposure and HLA in healthy donors. Assay used: immunoSEQ multiplex PCR; TCRdb lists only in-frame clones, some missing. The sample table includes 55,000 to 75,000 clones. The material sequenced was PBMCs. The origin of the receptors is a male donor in good health and CMV-seronegative. The CDR3 runs from the conserved cysteine through the conserved F or W. A D gene is named only where the DNA matches it firmly.

d_call: NA
v_call: TRBV7-2
j_call: TRBJ1-1
cdr3_aa: CASSLYAGNTEAFF
cdr3_nt: TGTGCCAGCAGCTTATACGCAGGGAACACTGAAGCTTTCTTT

d_call: TRBD1
v_call: TRBV28
j_call: TRBJ2-7
cdr3_aa: CASSDRGRAYEQYF
cdr3_nt: TGTGCCAGCAGTGACAGGGGGAGGGCCTACGAGCAGTACTTC

d_call: NA
v_call: TRBV5-6
j_call: TRBJ2-7
cdr3_aa: CASSSGAGAPYEQYF
cdr3_nt: TGTGCCAGCAGCTCCGGCGCGGGGGCCCCCTACGAGCAGTACTTC

d_call: TRBD1
v_call: TRBV7-2
j_call: TRBJ1-2
cdr3_aa: CASSLTGDGYTF
cdr3_nt: TGTGCCAGCAGCCTAACAGGGGACGGCTACACCTTC

d_call: NA
v_call: TRBV6-6
j_call: TRBJ1-1
cdr3_aa: CASSYSGGAPEAFF
cdr3_nt: TGTGCCAGCAGTTACTCTGGAGGGGCGCCCGAAGCTTTCTTT

d_call: NA
v_call: TRBV5-1
j_call: TRBJ1-2
cdr3_aa: CASSQGEGIYTF
cdr3_nt: TGCGCCAGCAGCCAAGGCGAGGGAATCTACACCTTC

d_call: NA
v_call: TRBV27
j_call: TRBJ1-5
cdr3_aa: CASSLQGNQPQHF
cdr3_nt: TGTGCCAGCAGTCTACAGGGCAATCAGCCCCAGCATTTT

d_call: NA
v_call: TRBV5-1
j_call: TRBJ2-3
cdr3_aa: CASSSHRETWLSGTDTQYF
cdr3_nt: TGCGCCAGCAGCTCCCACCGGGAAACTTGGCTTTCAGGAACAGATACGCAGTATTTT

d_call: NA
v_call: TRBV11-2
j_call: TRBJ1-1
cdr3_aa: CASSLGVNTEAFF
cdr3_nt: TGTGCCAGCAGCTTAGGAGTGAACACTGAAGCTTTCTTT

d_call: NA
v_call: TRBV10-3
j_call: TRBJ1-4
cdr3_aa: CAISPQGPNEKLFF
cdr3_nt: TGTGCCATCAGTCCTCAGGGTCCTAATGAAAAACTGTTTTTT

d_call: TRBD1
v_call: TRBV18
j_call: TRBJ1-1
cdr3_aa: CASSTGTNTEAFF
cdr3_nt: TGTGCCAGCTCGACAGGGACCAACACTGAAGCTTTCTTT

d_call: NA
v_call: TRBV7-9
j_call: TRBJ2-2
cdr3_aa: CASSLPGQGTNTGELFF
cdr3_nt: TGTGCCAGCAGCTTACCGGGCCAGGGAACGAACACCGGGGAGCTGTTTTTT

d_call: NA
v_call: TRBV27
j_call: TRBJ2-5
cdr3_aa: CASSRIPVERGQETQYF
cdr3_nt: TGTGCCAGCAGTCGTATACCTGTGGAAAGGGGCCAAGAGACCCAGTACTTC

d_call: NA
v_call: TRBV7-8
j_call: TRBJ2-7
cdr3_aa: CASTSTRRHLYEQYF
cdr3_nt: TGTGCCAGCACCTCAACCCGTCGACACCTCTACGAGCAGTACTTC

d_call: NA
v_call: TRBV6-1
j_call: TRBJ1-4
cdr3_aa: CASSGRGGWREKLFF
cdr3_nt: TGTGCCAGCAGTGGGAGGGGCGGATGGAGGGAAAAACTGTTTTTT

d_call: TRBD2
v_call: TRBV7-9
j_call: TRBJ2-7
cdr3_aa: CASSQAGVGEQYF
cdr3_nt: TGTGCCAGCAGCCAAGCGGGAGTGGGCGAGCAGTACTTC

d_call: TRBD1
v_call: TRBV10-1
j_call: TRBJ2-7
cdr3_aa: CASSEAGGDEQYF
cdr3_nt: TGCGCCAGCAGTGAGGCAGGGGGCGACGAGCAGTACTTC

d_call: NA
v_call: TRBV6-1
j_call: TRBJ1-5
cdr3_aa: CASIIGTGNQPQHF
cdr3_nt: TGTGCCAGCATCATAGGAACAGGGAATCAGCCCCAGCATTTT

d_call: NA
v_call: TRBV30
j_call: TRBJ2-7
cdr3_aa: CAWSVEGSSGPIYEQYF
cdr3_nt: TGTGCCTGGAGTGTAGAAGGGTCGAGCGGCCCAATCTACGAGCAGTACTTC

d_call: TRBD2
v_call: TRBV9
j_call: TRBJ2-1
cdr3_aa: CASSADAGGRNEQFF
cdr3_nt: TGTGCCAGCAGCGCAGACGCGGGGGGCCGCAATGAGCAGTTCTTC

d_call: NA
v_call: TRBV5-6
j_call: TRBJ2-3
cdr3_aa: CASSLGGRRSADKQYF
cdr3_nt: TGTGCCAGCAGCTTGGGGGGGAGGAGATCCGCAGATAAGCAGTATTTT

d_call: TRBD2
v_call: TRBV28
j_call: TRBJ2-7
cdr3_aa: CASTLAGGSYEQYF
cdr3_nt: TGTGCCAGCACCCTAGCGGGAGGCTCCTACGAGCAGTACTTC

d_call: TRBD1
v_call: TRBV30
j_call: TRBJ2-7
cdr3_aa: CVVRPQGASYEQYF
cdr3_nt: TGTGTCGTTCGGCCGCAGGGGGCGTCCTACGAGCAGTACTTC

d_call: TRBD1
v_call: TRBV10-1
j_call: TRBJ2-2
cdr3_aa: CASLGTGEETGELFF
cdr3_nt: TGCGCCAGCCTTGGGACAGGGGAAGAAACCGGGGAGCTGTTTTTT

d_call: NA
v_call: TRBV5-6
j_call: TRBJ1-2
cdr3_aa: CASSLAREGNYGYTF
cdr3_nt: TGTGCCAGCAGCTTGGCCAGGGAAGGTAACTATGGCTACACCTTC

d_call: NA
v_call: TRBV7-2
j_call: TRBJ2-3
cdr3_aa: CASTSRSSTDTQYF
cdr3_nt: TGTGCCAGCACTTCGAGAAGTAGCACAGATACGCAGTATTTT

d_call: TRBD1
v_call: TRBV6-1
j_call: TRBJ1-1
cdr3_aa: CASTQGAVAFF
cdr3_nt: TGTGCCAGCACCCAGGGGGCCGTTGCTTTCTTT

d_call: NA
v_call: TRBV7-2
j_call: TRBJ2-3
cdr3_aa: CASSLEGRGDTQYF
cdr3_nt: TGTGCCAGCAGCTTAGAGGGTAGGGGGGATACGCAGTATTTT

d_call: TRBD1
v_call: TRBV28
j_call: TRBJ2-2
cdr3_aa: CASSLQGVNTGELFF
cdr3_nt: TGTGCCAGCAGTCTGCAGGGGGTTAACACCGGGGAGCTGTTTTTT

d_call: TRBD1
v_call: TRBV7-7
j_call: TRBJ2-5
cdr3_aa: CASSFAGTGDQETQYF
cdr3_nt: TGTGCTAGCAGCTTCGCCGGGACAGGGGATCAAGAGACCCAGTACTTC

d_call: TRBD1
v_call: TRBV19
j_call: TRBJ1-2
cdr3_aa: CASRETGGDRGYTF
cdr3_nt: TGTGCCAGTAGAGAAACAGGGGGCGATCGAGGCTACACCTTC

d_call: NA
v_call: TRBV7-6
j_call: TRBJ2-3
cdr3_aa: CASSFSITDTQYF
cdr3_nt: TGTGCCAGCAGCTTTTCAATCACAGATACGCAGTATTTT

d_call: TRBD2
v_call: TRBV14
j_call: TRBJ2-1
cdr3_aa: CASSSLGAGGWNEQFF
cdr3_nt: TGTGCCAGCAGCTCCTTAGGAGCGGGGGGTTGGAATGAGCAGTTCTTC

d_call: TRBD2
v_call: TRBV7-9
j_call: TRBJ2-2
cdr3_aa: CASRGAPNTGELFF
cdr3_nt: TGTGCCTCGCGGGGGGCCCCTAACACCGGGGAGCTGTTTTTT

d_call: TRBD2
v_call: TRBV29-1
j_call: TRBJ2-1
cdr3_aa: CSALTSGDNEQFF
cdr3_nt: TGCAGCGCCTTGACTAGCGGGGACAATGAGCAGTTCTTC

d_call: TRBD1
v_call: TRBV5-5
j_call: TRBJ2-7
cdr3_aa: CASSSTPGQGLPWYF
cdr3_nt: TGTGCCAGCAGCTCCACACCGGGACAGGGGCTCCCTTGGTACTTC

d_call: TRBD1
v_call: TRBV5-4
j_call: TRBJ1-6
cdr3_aa: CASSTGTESYNSPLHF
cdr3_nt: TGTGCCAGCAGCACGGGGACAGAGAGCTATAATTCACCCCTCCACTTT

d_call: NA
v_call: TRBV28
j_call: TRBJ2-7
cdr3_aa: CASHTRGWSYEQYF
cdr3_nt: TGTGCCAGCCATACCAGGGGTTGGTCCTACGAGCAGTACTTC

d_call: NA
v_call: TRBV6-4
j_call: TRBJ1-1
cdr3_aa: CASSVLVGREDFF
cdr3_nt: TGTGCCAGCAGTGTCCTAGTTGGTCGTGAAGATTTCTTT

d_call: NA
v_call: TRBV19
j_call: TRBJ1-1
cdr3_aa: CASNPGTLNTEDFF
cdr3_nt: TGTGCCAGTAACCCCGGGACTTTGAACACTGAAGATTTCTTT

d_call: NA
v_call: TRBV10-2
j_call: TRBJ1-1
cdr3_aa: CASSEGQLMEDFF
cdr3_nt: TGCGCCAGCAGTGAAGGACAGTTGATGGAAGATTTCTTT

d_call: TRBD1
v_call: TRBV6-5
j_call: TRBJ2-1
cdr3_aa: CASSKGQGVNEQFF
cdr3_nt: TGTGCCAGCAGTAAGGGACAGGGGGTCAATGAGCAGTTCTTC

d_call: TRBD1
v_call: TRBV4-2
j_call: TRBJ1-5
cdr3_aa: CASSQEQGVGNQPQHF
cdr3_nt: TGTGCCAGCAGCCAAGAACAGGGGGTTGGCAATCAGCCCCAGCATTTT

d_call: NA
v_call: TRBV6-5
j_call: TRBJ1-4
cdr3_aa: CASSLQGLRGEKLFF
cdr3_nt: TGTGCCAGCAGCCTACAGGGTTTGCGAGGTGAAAAACTGTTTTTT

d_call: TRBD1
v_call: TRBV29-1
j_call: TRBJ2-3
cdr3_aa: CSVDQTGTGTDTQYF
cdr3_nt: TGCAGCGTCGACCAAACCGGGACAGGCACAGATACGCAGTATTTT

d_call: NA
v_call: TRBV11-3
j_call: TRBJ2-2
cdr3_aa: CASSLLQSGGELFF
cdr3_nt: TGTGCCAGCAGCTTGCTACAATCGGGCGGGGAGCTGTTTTTT

d_call: NA
v_call: TRBV14
j_call: TRBJ2-7
cdr3_aa: CASSPPRGAGPYYEQYF
cdr3_nt: TGTGCCAGCAGCCCCCCCCGGGGGGCGGGGCCCTACTACGAGCAGTACTTC

d_call: NA
v_call: TRBV11-2
j_call: TRBJ1-2
cdr3_aa: CASSLATGIWDGYTF
cdr3_nt: TGTGCCAGCAGCTTAGCAACAGGGATTTGGGATGGCTACACCTTC

d_call: TRBD2
v_call: TRBV11-2
j_call: TRBJ2-7
cdr3_aa: CASSPRLAGGPEQYF
cdr3_nt: TGTGCCAGCAGCCCAAGACTAGCGGGAGGGCCCGAGCAGTACTTC

d_call: TRBD1
v_call: TRBV28
j_call: TRBJ1-2
cdr3_aa: CASSFPDRVGMWYTF
cdr3_nt: TGTGCCAGCAGTTTCCCCGACAGGGTGGGTATGTGGTACACCTTC

d_call: TRBD2
v_call: TRBV27
j_call: TRBJ2-3
cdr3_aa: CASSWGGTDTQYF
cdr3_nt: TGTGCCAGCAGTTGGGGGGGAACAGATACGCAGTATTTT

d_call: NA
v_call: TRBV7-9
j_call: TRBJ2-5
cdr3_aa: CASSTTSQETQYF
cdr3_nt: TGTGCCAGCAGCACGACAAGTCAAGAGACCCAGTACTTC

d_call: NA
v_call: TRBV30
j_call: TRBJ1-6
cdr3_aa: CAWSATGSSPLHF
cdr3_nt: TGTGCCTGGAGTGCGACAGGTAGTTCACCCCTCCACTTT

d_call: NA
v_call: TRBV7-8
j_call: TRBJ2-3
cdr3_aa: CASSLDRGTADTQYF
cdr3_nt: TGTGCCAGCAGCTTAGATAGGGGCACCGCAGATACGCAGTATTTT

d_call: TRBD1
v_call: TRBV30
j_call: TRBJ1-6
cdr3_aa: CAWSHRGGTSPLHF
cdr3_nt: TGTGCCTGGAGTCACAGGGGGGGTACTTCACCCCTCCACTTT

d_call: TRBD2
v_call: TRBV4-3
j_call: TRBJ2-7
cdr3_aa: CASSENVIAGIGEQYF
cdr3_nt: TGCGCCAGCAGCGAAAATGTGATAGCGGGAATTGGCGAGCAGTACTTC

d_call: NA
v_call: TRBV6-1
j_call: TRBJ2-7
cdr3_aa: CASSEVRTYEQYF
cdr3_nt: TGTGCCAGCAGTGAGGTCAGGACCTACGAGCAGTACTTC

d_call: NA
v_call: TRBV4-2
j_call: TRBJ2-7
cdr3_aa: CASSQATPREQYF
cdr3_nt: TGTGCCAGCAGCCAAGCTACCCCGCGGGAGCAGTACTTC

d_call: TRBD1
v_call: TRBV18
j_call: TRBJ1-6
cdr3_aa: CASSPNQGQGFSPLHF
cdr3_nt: TGTGCCAGCTCACCAAACCAAGGACAGGGGTTCTCACCCCTCCACTTT